The present T cell receptor beta chain was sequenced within a study of identical twins. A word on this clonotype: Its specificity is not known.

Template switching added a universal primer binding site, and final cDNA carried unique molecular identifiers. TCRdb independently ran MiXCR on the 5' RACE reads; one entry per CDR3 protein. Of 400,000 to 500,000 distinct CDR3 sequences listed, roughly an eighth were seen once; the top ten hold approximately 0.9%. Overall study findings and caveats: Twin pairs' shared out-of-frame alpha sequences were enriched in low generation probability. Modelling underestimated the level of out-of-frame TCR alpha sharing observed in monozygotic twins.

The same data also contributed to another study, on yellow fever vaccine responses in identical twins. That report adds: As reported, the vaccine T cell response of twins seemed partly convergent and partly personalized.

The sample comprised CD4+ T cells sorted from blood. The receptor was derived from a woman between 18 and 30 years old in good health.

The chain's CDR3 is CAWSLKGSQKLFF. The CDR3 coding sequence is TGTGCCTGGAGTTTGAAAGGTTCCCAAAAACTGTTTTTT. The chain recombines TRBV30 with TRBJ1-4; no firm D call. The CDR3 length is 13 residues. V was cut by 2 bases and J by 9 bases, with 13 bases left in between. Germline CDR1 GTSNPN, CDR2 SVGIG (reference sequence).